Listed below are T cell receptor beta chains from one sample, sequenced in a study of CD8+ T cells in alopecia areata. Assay: immunoSEQ multiplex PCR; the TCRdb copy retains only in-frame clones and omits some. Of about 300,000 clones listed, nearly 60% are singletons. The sample consisted of CD4+ T cells sorted from blood, taken at week 24, from a patient treated with tofacitinib. The receptors were gathered from a human donor with alopecia areata. Both conserved end residues are part of each CDR3. The D gene is left open where the match is weak. For some rows the clone size is stated as once, few or many, or as a class when expanded; others skip it.

CDR3 protein: CASSGNLAYNSPLHF
CDR3 DNA: TGTGCCAGCAGCGGAAATCTGGCCTATAATTCACCCCTCCACTTT
V gene: TRBV7-2
clone size: NA
J gene: TRBJ1-6
D gene: NA

CDR3 protein: CASKVEDEKLFF
CDR3 DNA: TGTGCCAGCAAGGTGGAGGATGAAAAACTGTTTTTT
V gene: TRBV6-6
clone size: few
J gene: TRBJ1-4
D gene: NA

CDR3 protein: CAWGREKLFF
CDR3 DNA: TGTGCCTGGGGACGTGAAAAACTGTTTTTT
V gene: TRBV30
clone size: NA
J gene: TRBJ1-4
D gene: NA

CDR3 protein: CASSLSLAENTGELFF
CDR3 DNA: TGCGCCAGCAGCTTGTCACTAGCGGAGAACACCGGGGAGCTGTTTTTT
V gene: TRBV5-1
clone size: NA
J gene: TRBJ2-2
D gene: TRBD2

CDR3 protein: CASSPTLSTAGNTIYF
CDR3 DNA: TGCGCCAGCAGCCCGACCCTCTCAACGGCTGGAAACACCATATATTTT
V gene: TRBV5-1
clone size: few
J gene: TRBJ1-3
D gene: NA

CDR3 protein: CASSLRGGSSPLHF
CDR3 DNA: TGTGCCAGCAGCTTGAGAGGGGGCAGTTCACCCCTCCACTTT
V gene: TRBV5-6
clone size: few
J gene: TRBJ1-6
D gene: TRBD1

CDR3 protein: CASSPRGNVAEAFF
CDR3 DNA: TGTGCCAGCAGTCCTCGGGGAAATGTAGCTGAAGCTTTCTTT
V gene: TRBV6-6
clone size: NA
J gene: TRBJ1-1
D gene: NA

CDR3 protein: CASSQDRGERVPDFRTDTQYF
CDR3 DNA: TGCGCCAGCAGCCAAGATCGGGGTGAAAGGGTTCCTGATTTTCGCACAGATACGCAGTATTTT
V gene: TRBV4-3
clone size: NA
J gene: TRBJ2-3
D gene: NA

CDR3 protein: CSVDGEGSTTNEKLFF
CDR3 DNA: TGCAGCGTTGACGGGGAGGGATCCACAACTAATGAAAAACTGTTTTTT
V gene: TRBV29-1
clone size: NA
J gene: TRBJ1-4
D gene: NA

CDR3 protein: CASSPLGQGGDTQYF
CDR3 DNA: TGCGCCAGCAGCCCCCTAGGACAGGGTGGGGATACGCAGTATTTT
V gene: TRBV5-1
clone size: NA
J gene: TRBJ2-3
D gene: TRBD1

CDR3 protein: CASSSGQNEQFF
CDR3 DNA: TGTGCCAGCAGCTCGGGACAAAATGAGCAGTTCTTC
V gene: TRBV7-9
clone size: NA
J gene: TRBJ2-1
D gene: NA

CDR3 protein: CASSAGLGATQYF
CDR3 DNA: TGCGCCAGCAGCGCCGGACTCGGGGCTACCCAGTACTTC
V gene: TRBV4-1
clone size: few
J gene: TRBJ2-5
D gene: NA

CDR3 protein: CASSMQGYGANVLTF
CDR3 DNA: TGTGCCAGTAGTATGCAGGGTTATGGGGCCAACGTCCTGACTTTC
V gene: TRBV19
clone size: NA
J gene: TRBJ2-6
D gene: NA

CDR3 protein: CASSSTSGVSYEQYF
CDR3 DNA: TGTGCCAGCAGCTCGACTAGCGGGGTTTCCTACGAGCAGTACTTC
V gene: TRBV5-4
clone size: NA
J gene: TRBJ2-7
D gene: TRBD2

CDR3 protein: CASSRTGRYGYTF
CDR3 DNA: TGTGCCAGTTCTCGGACAGGGCGTTATGGCTACACCTTC
V gene: TRBV27
clone size: few
J gene: TRBJ1-2
D gene: TRBD1

CDR3 protein: CASGLVLGGSKAAGARQETQYF
CDR3 DNA: TGTGCTAGTGGTTTGGTACTCGGGGGCAGTAAGGCAGCGGGGGCCCGCCAAGAGACCCAGTACTTC
V gene: TRBV12-5
clone size: NA
J gene: TRBJ2-5
D gene: TRBD2

CDR3 protein: CASSPPDRTNYGYTF
CDR3 DNA: TGTGCCAGCAGTCCCCCGGACAGAACTAACTATGGCTACACCTTC
V gene: TRBV28
clone size: NA
J gene: TRBJ1-2
D gene: NA

CDR3 protein: CASSDRVETQYF
CDR3 DNA: TGTGCCAGCAGTGACAGGGTTGAGACCCAGTACTTC
V gene: TRBV2
clone size: few
J gene: TRBJ2-5
D gene: NA

CDR3 protein: CASSPSGGGRTEAFF
CDR3 DNA: TGTGCCAGCAGTCCCTCCGGAGGAGGGAGAACTGAAGCTTTCTTT
V gene: TRBV6-5
clone size: few
J gene: TRBJ1-1
D gene: NA

CDR3 protein: CASTSRGLAGYTF
CDR3 DNA: TGTGCCAGCACCAGTCGAGGGTTGGCTGGCTACACCTTC
V gene: TRBV28
clone size: NA
J gene: TRBJ1-2
D gene: NA

CDR3 protein: CATTDTLNTEAFF
CDR3 DNA: TGTGCCACTACCGACACTTTGAACACTGAAGCTTTCTTT
V gene: TRBV15
clone size: NA
J gene: TRBJ1-1
D gene: NA

CDR3 protein: CATRPQPRQGYEQYF
CDR3 DNA: TGCGCCACCCGTCCACAACCAAGACAGGGGTACGAGCAGTACTTC
V gene: TRBV5-1
clone size: NA
J gene: TRBJ2-7
D gene: TRBD1

CDR3 protein: CASSAPGTAGSYEQYF
CDR3 DNA: TGTGCCAGCAGCGCCCCAGGGACCGCAGGATCCTACGAGCAGTACTTC
V gene: TRBV5-4
clone size: NA
J gene: TRBJ2-7
D gene: NA

CDR3 protein: CASSPQGRRVNSPLHF
CDR3 DNA: TGTGCCAGCAGTCCACAGGGGAGAAGGGTTAATTCACCCCTCCACTTT
V gene: TRBV2
clone size: NA
J gene: TRBJ1-6
D gene: TRBD1

CDR3 protein: CASSHGLAGAPQNNEQFF
CDR3 DNA: TGTGCCAGCAGTCACGGACTAGCGGGGGCCCCTCAGAACAATGAGCAGTTCTTC
V gene: TRBV27
clone size: few
J gene: TRBJ2-1
D gene: TRBD2

CDR3 protein: CATGPDTYSNQPQHF
CDR3 DNA: TGTGCCACCGGGCCAGACACCTATAGCAATCAGCCCCAGCATTTT
V gene: TRBV10-3
clone size: NA
J gene: TRBJ1-5
D gene: NA

CDR3 protein: CAWKQGASSYEQYF
CDR3 DNA: TGTGCCTGGAAGCAAGGGGCTAGCTCCTACGAGCAGTACTTC
V gene: TRBV30
clone size: NA
J gene: TRBJ2-7
D gene: NA

CDR3 protein: CASSYTGVEQYF
CDR3 DNA: TGTGCCAGCAGTTACACAGGGGTCGAGCAGTACTTC
V gene: TRBV6-5
clone size: few
J gene: TRBJ2-7
D gene: TRBD1

CDR3 protein: CASSPSARGRDGYTF
CDR3 DNA: TGTGCCAGCAGCCCATCCGCGCGGGGGCGCGATGGCTACACCTTC
V gene: TRBV7-2
clone size: NA
J gene: TRBJ1-2
D gene: NA

CDR3 protein: CASSLAGSYNEQFF
CDR3 DNA: TGTGCCAGCAGCTTAGCGGGATCGTACAATGAGCAGTTCTTC
V gene: TRBV7-3
clone size: NA
J gene: TRBJ2-1
D gene: NA

CDR3 protein: CASSGSRGYEQYF
CDR3 DNA: TGTGCCAGCAGCGGGAGCCGAGGCTACGAGCAGTACTTC
V gene: TRBV11-1
clone size: NA
J gene: TRBJ2-7
D gene: NA

CDR3 protein: CAWARASTDTQYF
CDR3 DNA: TGTGCCTGGGCCCGGGCAAGCACAGATACGCAGTATTTT
V gene: TRBV30
clone size: NA
J gene: TRBJ2-3
D gene: NA

CDR3 protein: CSVGGANTGELFF
CDR3 DNA: TGCAGCGTTGGCGGCGCGAACACCGGGGAGCTGTTTTTT
V gene: TRBV29-1
clone size: few
J gene: TRBJ2-2
D gene: NA

CDR3 protein: CASSQDVHNQPQHF
CDR3 DNA: TGCGCCAGCAGCCAAGATGTCCACAATCAGCCCCAGCATTTT
V gene: TRBV4-3
clone size: NA
J gene: TRBJ1-5
D gene: NA

CDR3 protein: CASSAPGTGNSGYTF
CDR3 DNA: TGTGCCAGCAGCGCCCCCGGGACAGGGAATAGTGGCTACACCTTC
V gene: TRBV28
clone size: NA
J gene: TRBJ1-2
D gene: TRBD1